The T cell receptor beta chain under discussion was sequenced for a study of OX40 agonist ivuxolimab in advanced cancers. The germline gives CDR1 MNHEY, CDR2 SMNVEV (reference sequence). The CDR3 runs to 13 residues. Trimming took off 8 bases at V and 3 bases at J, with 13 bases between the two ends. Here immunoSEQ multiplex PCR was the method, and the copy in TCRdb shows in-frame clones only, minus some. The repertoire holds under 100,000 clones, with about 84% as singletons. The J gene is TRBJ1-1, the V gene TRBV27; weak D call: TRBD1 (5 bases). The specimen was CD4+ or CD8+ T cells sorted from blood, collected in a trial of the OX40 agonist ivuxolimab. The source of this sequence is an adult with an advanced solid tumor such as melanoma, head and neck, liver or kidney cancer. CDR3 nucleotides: TGTGCCAGCGGACGACAGACTTACACTGAAGCTTTCTTT. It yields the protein CASGRQTYTEAFF.